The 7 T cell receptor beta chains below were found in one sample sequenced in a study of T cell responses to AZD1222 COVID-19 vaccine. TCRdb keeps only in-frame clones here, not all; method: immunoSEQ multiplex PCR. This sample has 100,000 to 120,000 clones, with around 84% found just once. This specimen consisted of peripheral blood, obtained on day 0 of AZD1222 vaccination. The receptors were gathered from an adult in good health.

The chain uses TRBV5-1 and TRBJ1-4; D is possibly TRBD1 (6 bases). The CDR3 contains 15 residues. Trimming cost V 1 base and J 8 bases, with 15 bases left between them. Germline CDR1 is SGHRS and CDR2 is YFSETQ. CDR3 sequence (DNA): TGCGCCAGCAGCTTGTCAGGGGCAGTTTTCGAAAAACTGTTTTTT. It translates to CASSLSGAVFEKLFF.

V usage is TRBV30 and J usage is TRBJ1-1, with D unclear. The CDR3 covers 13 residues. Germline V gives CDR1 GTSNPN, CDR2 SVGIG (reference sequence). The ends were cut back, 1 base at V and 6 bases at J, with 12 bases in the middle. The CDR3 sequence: CAWSERDTAEAFF. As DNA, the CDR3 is TGTGCCTGGAGTGAAAGGGATACCGCTGAAGCTTTCTTT.

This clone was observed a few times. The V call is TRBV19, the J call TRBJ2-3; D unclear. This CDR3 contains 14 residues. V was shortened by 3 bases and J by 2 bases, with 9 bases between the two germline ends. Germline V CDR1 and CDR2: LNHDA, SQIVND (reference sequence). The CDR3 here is CASSMVMATDTQYF. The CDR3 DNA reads TGTGCCAGTAGTATGGTAATGGCCACAGATACGCAGTATTTT.

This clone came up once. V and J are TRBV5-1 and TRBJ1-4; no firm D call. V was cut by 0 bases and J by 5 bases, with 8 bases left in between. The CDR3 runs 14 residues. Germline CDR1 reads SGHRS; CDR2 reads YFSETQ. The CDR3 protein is CASSLGERNEKLFF. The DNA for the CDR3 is TGCGCCAGCAGCTTGGGGGAAAGAAATGAAAAACTGTTTTTT.

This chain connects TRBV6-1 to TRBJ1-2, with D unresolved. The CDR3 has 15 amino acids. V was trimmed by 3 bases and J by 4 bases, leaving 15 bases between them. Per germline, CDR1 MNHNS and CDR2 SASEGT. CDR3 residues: CASSEAPGQPYGYTF. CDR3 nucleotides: TGTGCCAGCAGTGAGGCTCCCGGGCAGCCCTATGGCTACACCTTC.

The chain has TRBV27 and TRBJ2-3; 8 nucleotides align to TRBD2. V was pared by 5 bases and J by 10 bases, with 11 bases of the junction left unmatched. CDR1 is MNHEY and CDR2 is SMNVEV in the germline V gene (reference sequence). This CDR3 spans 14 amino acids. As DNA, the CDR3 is TGTGCCAGCAGTCATCCCGGGACTAGGTTTGCGCAGTATTTT. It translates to CASSHPGTRFAQYF.

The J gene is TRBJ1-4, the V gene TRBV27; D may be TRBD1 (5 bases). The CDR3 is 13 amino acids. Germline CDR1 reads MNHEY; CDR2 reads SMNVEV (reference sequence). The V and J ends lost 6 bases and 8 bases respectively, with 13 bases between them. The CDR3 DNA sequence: TGTGCCAGCAGAGGCCGGGGGAGGGAAAAACTGTTTTTT. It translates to CASRGRGREKLFF. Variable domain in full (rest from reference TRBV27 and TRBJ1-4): EAQVTQNPRYLITVTGKKLTVTCSQNMNHEYMSWYRQDPGLGLRQIYYSMNVEVTDKGDVPEGYKVSRKEKRNFPLILESPSPNQTSLYFCASRGRGREKLFFGSGTQLSVL.